Listed below are T cell receptor beta chains from one sample, sequenced in a study of CD8+ T cells in alopecia areata. Using immunoSEQ multiplex PCR, the repertoire was profiled, and TCRdb retains in-frame clones only, with some absent. This table holds 120,000 or so clones, around three fifths found once. Sequencing used CD4+ T cells sorted from blood, obtained at week 0. These TCRs come from a human donor with alopecia areata. The CDR3 runs from the conserved cysteine through the conserved F or W. D genes are given only for firm matches. Size values are once, few and many counts, or a class for expanded clones, and some rows have none.

j_call | v_call | cdr3_length | d_call | clone_size | cdr3_aa | cdr3_nt
TRBJ2-3 | TRBV19 | 13 | TRBD1 | . | CASSPNTRGRFYF | TGTGCCAGTAGTCCAAATACCAGGGGGCGCTTTTATTTT
TRBJ1-5 | TRBV7-2 | 15 | . | . | CASSLVGRGNQPQHF | TGTGCCAGCAGCTTAGTCGGCAGGGGAAATCAGCCCCAGCATTTT
TRBJ2-1 | TRBV4-2 | 14 | . | . | CASSHGESYNEQFF | TGTGCCAGCAGCCATGGGGAGTCCTACAATGAGCAGTTCTTC
TRBJ2-5 | TRBV13 | 17 | TRBD2 | once | CASSPGLAGIGEETQYF | TGTGCCAGCAGCCCAGGACTAGCGGGTATTGGGGAAGAGACCCAGTACTTC
TRBJ1-1 | TRBV20-1 | 11 | . | few | CSAVGVPEAFF | TGCAGTGCTGTGGGGGTGCCTGAAGCTTTCTTT
TRBJ2-1 | TRBV2 | 18 | . | . | CASSGQARGFSSYNEQFF | TGTGCCAGCAGTGGACAAGCGAGAGGGTTTAGCTCCTACAATGAGCAGTTCTTC
TRBJ2-1 | TRBV14 | 15 | . | . | CASSLERSSYNEQFF | TGTGCCAGCAGCCTCGAGCGGAGCTCCTACAATGAGCAGTTCTTC
TRBJ2-7 | TRBV21-1 | 15 | . | few | CASSVLTSGRAGQYF | TGTGCCAGCAGTGTTCTTACCAGCGGGAGGGCCGGGCAGTACTTC
TRBJ2-1 | TRBV5-1 | 15 | TRBD2 | few | CASSKGTSGRGEQFF | TGCGCCAGCAGCAAAGGGACTAGCGGGAGGGGTGAGCAGTTCTTC
TRBJ2-7 | TRBV15 | 15 | . | . | CATSRDKAATYEQYF | TGTGCCACCAGCAGAGATAAGGCGGCCACTTACGAGCAGTACTTC
TRBJ2-1 | TRBV6-1 | 15 | . | few | CASSVTEGPYNEQFF | TGTGCCAGCAGTGTAACGGAGGGGCCCTACAATGAGCAGTTCTTC
TRBJ2-3 | TRBV7-3 | 13 | . | few | CASSHPSTDTQYF | TGTGCCAGCAGTCACCCTTCCACAGATACGCAGTATTTT
TRBJ2-7 | TRBV27 | 9 | . | . | CASPWEQYF | TGTGCCAGCCCATGGGAGCAGTACTTC
TRBJ1-2 | TRBV14 | 14 | . | . | CASSQSGTFYGYTF | TGTGCCAGCAGCCAGTCCGGGACATTCTATGGCTACACCTTC
TRBJ1-2 | TRBV2 | 17 | TRBD1 | few | CARGDRGLPLLGYGYTF | TGTGCCAGAGGGGACAGGGGACTTCCCCTACTCGGCTATGGCTACACCTTC
TRBJ1-2 | TRBV20-1 | 11 | . | . | CSAYAGRGYTF | TGCAGTGCCTACGCCGGGAGAGGCTACACCTTC
TRBJ2-7 | TRBV5-6 | 19 | TRBD2 | . | CASSFLGSGTSGRSYEQYF | TGTGCCAGCAGCTTTCTGGGATCCGGGACTAGCGGGAGAAGCTACGAGCAGTACTTC
TRBJ2-3 | TRBV5-1 | 13 | . | . | CASSLAISDTQYF | TGCGCCAGCAGCTTGGCCATCTCTGATACGCAGTATTTT
TRBJ1-2 | TRBV30 | 14 | TRBD1 | . | CAWSPPGQGFGYTF | TGTGCCTGGAGTCCTCCGGGACAGGGGTTTGGCTACACCTTC
TRBJ2-1 | TRBV7-2 | 15 | TRBD2 | . | CASSSGTSGYNEQFF | TGTGCCAGCAGCTCCGGGACTAGCGGCTACAATGAGCAGTTCTTC
TRBJ1-1 | TRBV5-1 | 14 | . | few | CASSPQAGDTEAFF | TGCGCCAGCAGCCCACAGGCGGGGGACACTGAAGCTTTCTTT
TRBJ2-3 | TRBV7-9 | 16 | TRBD2 | once | CASSSLSGGRTDTQYF | TGTGCCAGCAGCTCCCTTAGCGGGGGGCGCACAGATACGCAGTATTTT
TRBJ1-5 | TRBV7-8 | 15 | TRBD1 | once | CASNSGGGSNQPQHF | TGTGCCAGCAACTCAGGGGGGGGCAGCAATCAGCCCCAGCATTTT
TRBJ1-1 | TRBV29-1 | 14 | . | . | CSVGGGNLNTEAFF | TGCAGCGTTGGGGGGGGCAATCTGAACACTGAAGCTTTCTTT
TRBJ2-3 | TRBV27 | 14 | TRBD1 | . | CASRRDRGVDTQYF | TGTGCCAGCAGAAGGGACAGGGGAGTGGATACGCAGTATTTT
TRBJ1-2 | TRBV7-2 | 18 | TRBD1 | . | CASSLALLGQGSHYGYTF | TGTGCCAGCAGCTTAGCCCTTCTGGGACAGGGTTCCCACTATGGCTACACCTTC